This T cell receptor (beta chain) emerged from a study of blood T cell repertoires in COVID-19. The protocol was immunoSEQ multiplex PCR, while the TCRdb copy is restricted to in-frame clones and leaves out a portion. This table has roughly 250,000 clones, more than 85% appearing once. Unmatched junction bases numbered 11, after V lost 6 bases and J lost 8 bases. The CDR3 is made up of 15 amino acids. In germline, CDR1 is LGHNT, CDR2 FRNRAP. The gene calls are TRBV12-5 and TRBJ2-2; 8 nucleotides agree with TRBD2. The origin of this receptor is a person aged 18 to 35 with COVID-19, enrolled during active disease. The sample taken for sequencing was peripheral blood. CDR3 protein: CASGPGGRAEGELFF. CDR3 nucleotides: TGTGCTAGTGGCCCGGGAGGGAGGGCGGAGGGGGAGCTGTTTTTT. The whole variable domain, remainder taken from reference TRBV12-5 and TRBJ2-2, is DARVTQTPRHKVTEMGQEVTMRCQPILGHNTVFWYRQTMMQGLELLAYFRNRAPLDDSGMPKDRFSAEMPDATLATLKIQPSEPRDSAVYFCASGPGGRAEGELFFGEGSRLTVL.